This T cell receptor beta chain was observed in a study of blood T cell repertoires in COVID-19. This table comes from immunoSEQ multiplex PCR, and its TCRdb copy is limited to in-frame clones, with some not included. The table has about 140,000 clones, more than 60% seen once. The CDR3 totals 15 residues. The V and J ends lost 0 bases and 6 bases, in that order; junction bases with no gene match: 5. The germline gives CDR1 SGHRS, CDR2 YFSETQ. The chain joins TRBV5-1 to TRBJ1-5; 8 bases agree with TRBD1. The sequenced material came from peripheral blood. The TCR was taken from an elderly man with acute or convalescent COVID-19. The CDR3 spells CASSLDGQGAQPQHF. CDR3 nucleotide sequence: TGCGCCAGCAGCTTGGACGGGCAGGGGGCTCAGCCCCAGCATTTT. The full variable domain, in which reference TRBV5-1 and TRBJ1-5 provide the parts outside the CDR3, is KAGVTQTPRYLIKTRGQQVTLSCSPISGHRSVSWYQQTPGQGLQFLFEYFSETQRNKGNFPGRFSGRQFSNSRSEMNVSTLELGDSALYLCASSLDGQGAQPQHFGDGTRLSIL.